The 26 T cell receptor beta chains below come from one sample, sequenced in a study of T cell responses to AZD1222 COVID-19 vaccine. Clones were read by immunoSEQ multiplex PCR, and TCRdb kept only the in-frame ones, dropping some. The sample has about 120,000 clones, around nine tenths seen once. Sequencing was performed on peripheral blood, taken on day 0 of AZD1222 vaccination. These receptors originate from an adult in good health.

This chain joins TRBV28 and TRBJ1-2, with a weak D call TRBD1 (5 bases). The CDR3 is made up of 13 amino acids. Germline V gene lookup returns CDR1 MDHEN and CDR2 SYDVKM. Between the trimmed V and J ends, which lost 6 bases and 8 bases, there was a span of 16 bases. The CDR3 sequence: CASRRTGPGGYTF. CDR3 coding DNA: TGTGCCAGCAGGCGAACAGGACCTGGCGGCTACACCTTC.

This sequence joins TRBV6-2 or TRBV6-3 and TRBJ1-2, with D hard to call. Germline V gene data show CDR1 as MNHEY and CDR2 as SVGEGT. The V and J ends lost 4 bases and 0 bases respectively, with 9 bases between them. The CDR3 is 14 amino acids. The CDR3 DNA follows: TGTGCCAGCAGTTCGGCAGGACCTAACTATGGCTACACCTTC. Translation: CASSSAGPNYGYTF.

The chain uses TRBV5-1 and TRBJ2-2; D is ambiguous. In germline, CDR1 is SGHRS, CDR2 YFSETQ. V shed 4 bases and J shed 3 bases, with 13 bases lying between them. CDR3 length: 15 amino acids. Here the CDR3 reads CASSGRAVHTGELFF. The DNA for the CDR3 is TGCGCCAGCAGCGGTAGAGCAGTCCACACCGGGGAGCTGTTTTTT.

The CDR3 DNA follows: TGTGCCTGGAGTCCTTCCTTAGGGTATGGCTACACCTTC. Protein sequence: CAWSPSLGYGYTF. The V gene is TRBV30, the J gene TRBJ1-2; D unclear. V lost 2 bases to trimming and J lost 5 bases, with 12 bases between them. The CDR3 spans 13 residues. Germline CDR1 and CDR2: GTSNPN and SVGIG (reference sequence).

The rearrangement joins TRBV6-2 or TRBV6-3 to TRBJ2-7; tentative D call: TRBD2 (5 bases). The germline V gene has CDR1 MNHEY and CDR2 SVGEGT. Trimming pared 4 bases from V and 1 base from J, leaving 14 bases between. The CDR3 runs to 15 residues. The CDR3 is CASSWVRAHSYEQYF. CDR3 nucleotide sequence: TGTGCCAGCAGTTGGGTGCGGGCCCATTCCTACGAGCAGTACTTC.

This clone showed up just once. The V and J genes are TRBV5-1 and TRBJ2-7; 8 positions match TRBD2. Germline V CDR1 and CDR2: SGHRS, YFSETQ. V lost 2 bases to trimming and J lost 7 bases; unmatched junction nucleotides: 2. This CDR3 contains 12 residues. CDR3 in amino acids: CASSFGGVEQYF. The CDR3 DNA follows: TGCGCCAGCAGCTTCGGGGGGGTTGAGCAGTACTTC.

The rearrangement links TRBV5-6 to TRBJ1-2; D call uncertain. Germline V lookup: CDR1 SGHDT, CDR2 YYEEEE. There are 16 residues in the CDR3. The V end lost 4 bases, the J end lost 0 bases, and 16 bases lay between the germline ends. CDR3 bases: TGTGCCAGCAGCCCCTTCCAGGAAAGAGCTAACTATGGCTACACCTTC. This translates into CASSPFQERANYGYTF.

V gene TRBV9 combines with J gene TRBJ2-7, with TRBD2 matching 9 bases. The CDR3 totals 15 residues. V was pared by 3 bases and J by 3 bases, with 7 bases of the junction left unmatched. Germline loops: CDR1 SGDLS, CDR2 YYNGEE. The CDR3 sequence is CASSAKTSGLYEQYF. The DNA for the CDR3 is TGTGCCAGCAGCGCCAAGACTAGCGGACTCTACGAGCAGTACTTC. Based on the CDR3 plus reference TRBV9 and TRBJ2-7, the full variable domain is DSGVTQTPKHLITATGQRVTLRCSPRSGDLSVYWYQQSLDQGLQFLIQYYNGEERAKGNILERFSAQQFPDLHSELNLSSLELGDSALYFCASSAKTSGLYEQYFGPGTRLTVT.

This chain links TRBV18 with TRBJ2-7; the D is unclear. Germline CDR1 reads KGHSH; CDR2 reads LQKENI. The CDR3 length is 16 residues. The V end lost 0 bases, the J end lost 1 base, and 13 bases lay between the germline ends. For the CDR3, the DNA is TGTGCCAGCTCACCACCGGTCGGCTATGATTCCTACGAGCAGTACTTC. Protein sequence: CASSPPVGYDSYEQYF.

The V gene is TRBV27, the J gene TRBJ1-2, with a possible D match to TRBD1 (6 bases). Looked up from germline, CDR1 is MNHEY and CDR2 is SMNVEV (reference sequence). V gave up 3 bases and J gave up 2 bases, with 10 bases separating them. There are 14 residues in the CDR3. The CDR3 DNA follows: TGTGCCAGCAGTTTGGGGCAGGGGAACTATGGCTACACCTTC. Translating it yields CASSLGQGNYGYTF.

The V and J genes are TRBV18 and TRBJ2-1; D remains ambiguous. This CDR3 comprises 16 residues. V was shortened by 1 base and J by 0 bases, with 10 bases between the two germline ends. CDR1 is KGHSH, CDR2 LQKENI, per germline. In DNA, the CDR3 is TGTGCCAGCTCACCACGATCGGTGAGCTCCTACAATGAGCAGTTCTTC. Encoded protein: CASSPRSVSSYNEQFF.

The chain is built from TRBV9 and TRBJ2-2; 11 bases line up with TRBD2. Germline CDR1 SGDLS, CDR2 YYNGEE. This CDR3 spans 18 amino acids. The V segment lost 5 bases and the J segment 6 bases; nucleotides outside the gene matches: 15. CDR3 nucleotide sequence: TGTGCCAGCAGTCCCCCCCGACTAGCGGGAATAGTCGCCGGGGAGCTGTTTTTT. Translation gives CASSPPRLAGIVAGELFF. The full variable domain, completed using reference TRBV9 and TRBJ2-2, is DSGVTQTPKHLITATGQRVTLRCSPRSGDLSVYWYQQSLDQGLQFLIQYYNGEERAKGNILERFSAQQFPDLHSELNLSSLELGDSALYFCASSPPRLAGIVAGELFFGEGSRLTVL.

This chain joins TRBV30 and TRBJ1-2; no clear D. CDR3 size: 17 residues. Between the trimmed V and J ends, which lost 3 bases and 1 base, there was a span of 21 bases. Per the germline V gene, CDR1 is GTSNPN and CDR2 is SVGIG (reference sequence). CDR3 region: CAWSVGPNYIDNYGYTF. CDR3 in DNA: TGTGCCTGGAGCGTCGGGCCTAACTATATAGATAACTATGGCTACACCTTC.

CDR3 loop: CASSPPVGGVGEQYF. The CDR3 nucleotides read TGTGCCAGCAGCCCCCCGGTGGGAGGGGTTGGCGAGCAGTACTTC. The chain couples TRBV7-9 to TRBJ2-7; 7 bases map to TRBD2. Germline trimming cut 5 bases from V and 6 bases from J; bases unmatched to any gene: 13. The CDR3 spans 15 residues. Germline CDR1 SEHNR, CDR2 FQNEAQ (reference sequence).

The J gene is TRBJ2-2, the V gene TRBV5-4; 8 nucleotides line up with TRBD1. From germline, CDR1 is SGHNT and CDR2 YYREEE (reference sequence). This CDR3 spans 16 amino acids. Trimming took 3 bases from V and 5 from J; bases not matched to a gene: 9. The CDR3 sequence is CASSSQRTGWTGELFF. The DNA for the CDR3 is TGTGCCAGCAGCTCCCAAAGGACAGGGTGGACCGGGGAGCTGTTTTTT.

This chain links TRBV13 with TRBJ2-7, with TRBD1 identical over 12 bases. After removal of 3 bases from V and 9 bases from J, the junction contained 6 bases not matched to a gene. CDR3 length: 14 amino acids. CDR1 is PRHDT, CDR2 FYEKMQ, per germline (reference sequence). The CDR3: CASSFLGTGGLQYF. The DNA for the CDR3 is TGTGCCAGCAGCTTTCTGGGGACAGGGGGCTTGCAGTACTTC.

The rearrangement uses TRBV28 and TRBJ2-7; D ambiguous. The V end was cut by 2 bases, the J end by 5 bases, with 10 bases between. The germline V gene encodes CDR1 MDHEN and CDR2 SYDVKM. This CDR3 is built from 13 residues. The CDR3 nucleotides read TGTGCCAGCAGTTTAAGGAGCCCGGACGAGCAGTACTTC. It translates to CASSLRSPDEQYF.

V and J are TRBV19 and TRBJ2-3; no reliable D call. V shed 9 bases and J shed 1 base, with 11 bases lying between them. This CDR3 region has 13 residues. The germline V gene has CDR1 LNHDA and CDR2 SQIVND (reference sequence). The CDR3 region has the DNA TGTGCCAGCACCATTACGGGCACAGATACGCAGTATTTT. The encoded protein is CASTITGTDTQYF.

V usage is TRBV10-3 and J usage is TRBJ2-1; TRBD2 matches at 13 bases. The CDR3 extends over 14 amino acids. Per germline, CDR1 ENHRY and CDR2 SYGVKD. V gave up 10 bases and J gave up 7 bases; unmatched junction bases: 7. This chain's CDR3 is CATRLAGGLNEQFF. The CDR3 region has the DNA TGTGCCACTCGACTAGCGGGAGGCTTGAATGAGCAGTTCTTC.

The V gene is TRBV19, the J gene TRBJ2-5, with D unresolved. The V and J ends lost 5 bases and 5 bases respectively, with 12 bases between them. The germline gives CDR1 LNHDA, CDR2 SQIVND (reference sequence). There are 13 residues in the CDR3. CDR3 DNA sequence: TGTGCCAGTAGTCCGGCACCCTGGGAGACCCAGTACTTC. Its translation: CASSPAPWETQYF.

The rearrangement uses TRBV3-1 (or the pseudogene TRBV3-2) and TRBJ2-4, with D possibly being TRBD2 (6 bases). CDR1 is LGHDT, CDR2 YNNKEL, per germline (reference sequence). V lost 3 bases and J lost 0, with 9 bases in between. This CDR3 comprises 15 residues. CDR3 residues: CASSHPGVAKNIQYF. The CDR3 DNA reads TGTGCCAGCAGCCATCCGGGAGTAGCCAAAAACATTCAGTACTTC.

This clone has a handful of counts. This chain connects TRBV23-1 to TRBJ2-2; D may match TRBD1 or TRBD2 (5 bases each). TRBV23-1 is sorted into the ORF group, with uncertain function. V was shortened by 3 bases and J by 3 bases, with 11 bases between the two germline ends. The CDR3 extends over 15 amino acids. DNA of the CDR3: TGCGCCAGCAGTCACCTGAGGGGACACACCGGGGAGCTGTTTTTT. It encodes CASSHLRGHTGELFF.

This clone was counted once. This sequence joins TRBV10-3 and TRBJ1-3, with D perhaps TRBD1 (6 bases). Germline CDR1 and CDR2: ENHRY and SYGVKD. CDR3 length: 16 amino acids. Trimming left V 2 bases short and J 0 bases short, with 11 bases between. CDR3: CAISEKGGNSGNTIYF. CDR3 in DNA: TGTGCCATCAGTGAGAAAGGGGGAAACTCTGGAAACACCATATATTTT.

The rearrangement links TRBV6-2 or TRBV6-3 to TRBJ2-7; 10 nucleotides align to TRBD2. The CDR3 loop spans 14 amino acids. The germline CDR1 and CDR2 sequences are MNHEY and SVGEGT. V shed 6 bases, J shed 2 bases, and the junction held 4 bases outside the gene matches. CDR3 sequence: CASSVGLAAYEQYF. In DNA form, the CDR3 reads TGTGCCAGCAGCGTCGGACTAGCGGCCTACGAGCAGTACTTC.

The rearrangement links TRBV6-5 to TRBJ2-5; D unresolved. Germline CDR1 and CDR2: MNHEY and SVGAGI. This CDR3 comprises 11 residues. Trimming took off 6 bases at V and 5 bases at J, with 7 bases between the two ends. The CDR3 DNA follows: TGTGCCAGCAGCATAGTGGAGACCCAGTACTTC. Translated, it gives CASSIVETQYF.

V gene TRBV5-4 combines with J gene TRBJ2-5, with D possibly matching TRBD1 (6 bases). Per germline, CDR1 SGHNT and CDR2 YYREEE (reference sequence). This CDR3 region has 14 residues. The V end was cut by 2 bases, the J end by 4 bases, with 12 bases between. The CDR3 region has the DNA TGTGCCAGCAGCTTAGGAACAGGGAGAGAGACCCAGTACTTC. Its protein is CASSLGTGRETQYF.